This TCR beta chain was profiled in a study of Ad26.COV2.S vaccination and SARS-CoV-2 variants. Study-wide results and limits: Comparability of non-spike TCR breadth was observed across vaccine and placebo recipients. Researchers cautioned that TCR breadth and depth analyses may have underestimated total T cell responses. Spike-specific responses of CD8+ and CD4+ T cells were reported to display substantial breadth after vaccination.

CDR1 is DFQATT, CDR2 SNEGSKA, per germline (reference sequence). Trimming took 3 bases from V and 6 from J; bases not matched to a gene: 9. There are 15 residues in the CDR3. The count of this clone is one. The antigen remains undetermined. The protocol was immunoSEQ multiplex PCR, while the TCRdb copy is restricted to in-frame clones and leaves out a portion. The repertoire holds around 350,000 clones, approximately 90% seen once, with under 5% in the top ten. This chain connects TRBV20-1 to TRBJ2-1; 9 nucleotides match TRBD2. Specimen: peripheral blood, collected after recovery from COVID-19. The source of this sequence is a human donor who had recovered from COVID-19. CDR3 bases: TGCAGTGCTAGTGCCAGCGGGGGGTCGGGCAATGAGCAGTTCTTC. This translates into CSASASGGSGNEQFF.